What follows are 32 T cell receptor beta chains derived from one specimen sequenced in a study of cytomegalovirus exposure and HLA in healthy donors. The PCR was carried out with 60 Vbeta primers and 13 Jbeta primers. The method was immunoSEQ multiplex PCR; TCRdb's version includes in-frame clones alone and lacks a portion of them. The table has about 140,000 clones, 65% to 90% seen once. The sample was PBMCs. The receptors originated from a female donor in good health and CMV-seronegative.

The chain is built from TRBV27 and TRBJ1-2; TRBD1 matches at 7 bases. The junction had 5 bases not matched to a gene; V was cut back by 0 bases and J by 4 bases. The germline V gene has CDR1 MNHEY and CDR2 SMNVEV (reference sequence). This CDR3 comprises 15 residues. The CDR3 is CASSLSGTASYGYTF. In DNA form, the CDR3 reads TGTGCCAGCAGTTTATCGGGGACAGCTTCCTATGGCTACACCTTC.

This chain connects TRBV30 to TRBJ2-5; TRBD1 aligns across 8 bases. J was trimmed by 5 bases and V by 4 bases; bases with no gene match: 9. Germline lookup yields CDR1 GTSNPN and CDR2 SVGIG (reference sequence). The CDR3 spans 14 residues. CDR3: CAWIPGGAQETQYF. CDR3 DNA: TGTGCCTGGATCCCAGGGGGCGCACAGGAGACCCAGTACTTC. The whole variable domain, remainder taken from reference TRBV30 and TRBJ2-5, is SQTIHQWPATLVQPVGSPLSLECTVEGTSNPNLYWYRQAAGRGLQLLFYSVGIGQISSEVPQNLSASRPQDRQFILSSKKLLLSDSGFYLCAWIPGGAQETQYFGPGTRLLVL.

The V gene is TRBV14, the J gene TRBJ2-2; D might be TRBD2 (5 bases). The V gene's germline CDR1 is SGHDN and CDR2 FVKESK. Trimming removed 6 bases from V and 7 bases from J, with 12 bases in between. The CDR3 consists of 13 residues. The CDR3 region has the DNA TGTGCCAGCAGAACAAGAGGGAACGGGGAGCTGTTTTTT. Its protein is CASRTRGNGELFF.

The CDR3 spells CSAGIQGYSYEQYF. CDR3 DNA: TGCAGCGCCGGGATACAGGGGTACTCCTACGAGCAGTACTTC. The V call is TRBV29-1, the J call TRBJ2-7, with 7 positions matching TRBD1. The CDR3 runs to 14 residues. Germline CDR1 is SQVTM and CDR2 is ANQGSEA. Trimming removed 7 bases from V and 0 bases from J; junction bases left unmatched: 9.

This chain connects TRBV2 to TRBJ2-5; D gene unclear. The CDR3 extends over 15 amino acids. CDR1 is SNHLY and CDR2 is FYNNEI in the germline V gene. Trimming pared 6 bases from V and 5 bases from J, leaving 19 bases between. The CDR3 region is CASRLSQTHGETQYF. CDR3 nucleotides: TGTGCCAGCAGGTTATCGCAGACCCACGGGGAGACCCAGTACTTC. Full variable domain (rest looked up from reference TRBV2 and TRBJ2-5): EPEVTQTPSHQVTQMGQEVILRCVPISNHLYFYWYRQILGQKVEFLVSFYNNEISEKSEIFDDQFSVERPDGSNFTLKIRSTKLEDSAMYFCASRLSQTHGETQYFGPGTRLLVL.

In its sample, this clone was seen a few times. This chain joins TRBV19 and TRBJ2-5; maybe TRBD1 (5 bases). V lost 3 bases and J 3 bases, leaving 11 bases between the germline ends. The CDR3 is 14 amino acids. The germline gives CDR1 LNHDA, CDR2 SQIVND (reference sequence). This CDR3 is CASSMWQGEETQYF. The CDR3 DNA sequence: TGTGCCAGTAGTATGTGGCAGGGCGAAGAGACCCAGTACTTC.

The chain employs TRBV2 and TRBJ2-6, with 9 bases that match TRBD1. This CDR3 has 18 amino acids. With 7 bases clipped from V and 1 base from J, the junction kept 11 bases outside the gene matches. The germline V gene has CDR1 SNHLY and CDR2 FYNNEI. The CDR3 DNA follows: TGTGCCAGCACCTCAGGTGGGACAGGGCCTTCTGGGGCCAACGTCCTGACTTTC. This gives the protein CASTSGGTGPSGANVLTF.

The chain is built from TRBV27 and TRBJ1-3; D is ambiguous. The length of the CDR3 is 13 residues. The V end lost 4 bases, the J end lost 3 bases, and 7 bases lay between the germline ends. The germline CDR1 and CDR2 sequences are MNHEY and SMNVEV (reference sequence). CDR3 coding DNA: TGTGCCAGCAGTTATAGCATTGGAAACACCATATATTTT. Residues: CASSYSIGNTIYF.

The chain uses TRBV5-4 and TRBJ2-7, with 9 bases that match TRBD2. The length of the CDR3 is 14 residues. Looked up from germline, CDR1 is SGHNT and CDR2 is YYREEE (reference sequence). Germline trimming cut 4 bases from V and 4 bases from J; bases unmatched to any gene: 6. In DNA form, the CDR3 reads TGTGCCAGCAGCCCGGAGAGCGGGAGGTACGAGCAGTACTTC. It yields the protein CASSPESGRYEQYF.

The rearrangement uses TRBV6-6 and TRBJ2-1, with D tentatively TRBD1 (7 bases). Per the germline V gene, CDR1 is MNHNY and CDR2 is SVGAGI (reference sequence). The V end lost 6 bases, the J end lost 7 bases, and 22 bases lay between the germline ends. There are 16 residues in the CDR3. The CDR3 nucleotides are TGTGCCAGCAGGCCGTCGACAGGGAGGTCTGTGAATGAGCAGTTCTTC. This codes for CASRPSTGRSVNEQFF.

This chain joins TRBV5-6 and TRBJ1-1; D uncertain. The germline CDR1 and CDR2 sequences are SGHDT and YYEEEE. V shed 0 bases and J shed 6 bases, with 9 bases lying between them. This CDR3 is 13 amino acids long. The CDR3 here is CASSLGAASEAFF. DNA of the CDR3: TGTGCCAGCAGCTTGGGGGCCGCATCTGAAGCTTTCTTT.

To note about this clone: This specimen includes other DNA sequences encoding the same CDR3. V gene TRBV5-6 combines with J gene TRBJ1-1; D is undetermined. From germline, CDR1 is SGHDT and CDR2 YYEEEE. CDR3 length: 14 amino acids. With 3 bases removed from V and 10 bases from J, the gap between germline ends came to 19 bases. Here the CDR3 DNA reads TGTGCCAGCAGCTGGGCGGGTGGGGAGTTAGGAGCTTTCTTT. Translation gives CASSWAGGELGAFF.

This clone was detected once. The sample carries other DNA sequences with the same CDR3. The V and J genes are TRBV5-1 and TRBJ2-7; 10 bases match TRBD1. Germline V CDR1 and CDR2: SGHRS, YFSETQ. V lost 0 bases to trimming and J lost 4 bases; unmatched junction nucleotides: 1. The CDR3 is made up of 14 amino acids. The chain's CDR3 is CASSLGQGAYEQYF. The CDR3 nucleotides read TGCGCCAGCAGCTTGGGACAGGGGGCTTACGAGCAGTACTTC.

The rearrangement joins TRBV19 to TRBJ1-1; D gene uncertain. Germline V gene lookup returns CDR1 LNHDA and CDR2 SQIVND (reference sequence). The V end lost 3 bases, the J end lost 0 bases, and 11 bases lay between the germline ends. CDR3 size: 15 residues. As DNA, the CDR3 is TGTGCCAGTAGTATTGAGGCCGCCTTGAACACTGAAGCTTTCTTT. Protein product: CASSIEAALNTEAFF.

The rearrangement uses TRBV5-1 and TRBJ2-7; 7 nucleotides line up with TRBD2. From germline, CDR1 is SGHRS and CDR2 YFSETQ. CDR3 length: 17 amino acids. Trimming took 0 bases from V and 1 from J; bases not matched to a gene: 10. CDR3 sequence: CASSLDSLADISYEQYF. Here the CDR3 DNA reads TGCGCCAGCAGCTTGGATTCCCTAGCGGATATTTCCTACGAGCAGTACTTC.

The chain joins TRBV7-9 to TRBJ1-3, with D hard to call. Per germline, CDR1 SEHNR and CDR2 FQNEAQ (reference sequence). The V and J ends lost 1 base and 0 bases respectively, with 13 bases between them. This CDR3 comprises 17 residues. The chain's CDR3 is CASSLGGSLISGNTIYF. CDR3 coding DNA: TGTGCCAGCAGCTTAGGCGGCAGTCTCATCTCTGGAAACACCATATATTTT.

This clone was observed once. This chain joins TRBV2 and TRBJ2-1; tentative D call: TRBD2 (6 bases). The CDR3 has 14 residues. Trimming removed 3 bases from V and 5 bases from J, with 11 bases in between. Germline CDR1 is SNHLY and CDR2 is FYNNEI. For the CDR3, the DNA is TGTGCCAGCAGTGATTGGCTAGCGCACAATGAGCAGTTCTTC. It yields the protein CASSDWLAHNEQFF.

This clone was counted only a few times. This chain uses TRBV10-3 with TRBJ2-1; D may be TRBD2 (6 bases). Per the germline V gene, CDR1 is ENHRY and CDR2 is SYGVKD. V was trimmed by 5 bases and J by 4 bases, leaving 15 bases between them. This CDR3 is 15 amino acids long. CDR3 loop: CAISNSGTFYNEQFF. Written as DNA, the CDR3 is TGTGCCATCAGTAACTCAGGGACTTTTTACAATGAGCAGTTCTTC.

In nucleotides, the CDR3 is TGTGCCAGCAGTCCACTTCGATCGTACAATGAGCAGTTCTTC. Translating gives CASSPLRSYNEQFF. The V gene is TRBV28, the J gene TRBJ2-1, with no clear D. CDR3 size: 14 residues. The V gene's germline CDR1 is MDHEN and CDR2 SYDVKM. Between the trimmed V and J ends, which lost 5 bases and 4 bases, there was a span of 12 bases.

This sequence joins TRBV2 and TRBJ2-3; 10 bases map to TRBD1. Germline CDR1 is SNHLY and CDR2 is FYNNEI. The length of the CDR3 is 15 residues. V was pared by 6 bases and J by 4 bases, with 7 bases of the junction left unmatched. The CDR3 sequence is CASSHDRGPSDTQYF. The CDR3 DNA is TGTGCCAGCAGCCACGACAGGGGGCCCTCAGATACGCAGTATTTT. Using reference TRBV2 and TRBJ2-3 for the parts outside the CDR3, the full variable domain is EPEVTQTPSHQVTQMGQEVILRCVPISNHLYFYWYRQILGQKVEFLVSFYNNEISEKSEIFDDQFSVERPDGSNFTLKIRSTKLEDSAMYFCASSHDRGPSDTQYFGPGTRLTVL.

This chain's CDR3 is CASSQDTGTGNTGELFF. CDR3 in DNA: TGCGCCAGCAGCCAAGATACCGGGACAGGTAACACCGGGGAGCTGTTTTTT. The chain carries TRBV4-1 and TRBJ2-2; TRBD1 agrees at 8 bases. With 0 bases clipped from V and 2 bases from J, the junction kept 5 bases outside the gene matches. The CDR3 covers 17 residues. Germline V gives CDR1 MGHRA, CDR2 YSYEKL.

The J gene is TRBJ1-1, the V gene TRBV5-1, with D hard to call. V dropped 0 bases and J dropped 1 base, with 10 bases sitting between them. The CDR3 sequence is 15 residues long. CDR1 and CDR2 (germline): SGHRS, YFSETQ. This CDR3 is CASSLEPGGNTEAFF. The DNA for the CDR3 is TGCGCCAGCAGCTTGGAACCGGGAGGGAACACTGAAGCTTTCTTT.

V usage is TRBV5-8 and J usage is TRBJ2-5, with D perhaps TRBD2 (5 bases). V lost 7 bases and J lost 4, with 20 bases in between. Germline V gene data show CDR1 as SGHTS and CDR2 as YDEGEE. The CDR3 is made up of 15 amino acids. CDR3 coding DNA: TGTGCCAGCGCCTTCGGCCGGAGGTTGACAGAGACCCAGTACTTC. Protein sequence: CASAFGRRLTETQYF. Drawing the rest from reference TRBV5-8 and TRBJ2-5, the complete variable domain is EAGVTQSPTHLIKTRGQQATLRCSPISGHTSVYWYQQALGLGLQFLLWYDEGEERNRGNFPPRFSGRQFPNYSSELNVNALELEDSALYLCASAFGRRLTETQYFGPGTRLLVL.

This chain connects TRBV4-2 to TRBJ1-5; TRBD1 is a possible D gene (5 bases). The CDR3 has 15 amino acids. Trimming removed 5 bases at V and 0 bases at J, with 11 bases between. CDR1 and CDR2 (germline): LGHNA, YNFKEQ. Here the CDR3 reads CASSSTGFSNQPQHF. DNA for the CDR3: TGTGCCAGCAGCTCCACAGGATTTAGCAATCAGCCCCAGCATTTT.

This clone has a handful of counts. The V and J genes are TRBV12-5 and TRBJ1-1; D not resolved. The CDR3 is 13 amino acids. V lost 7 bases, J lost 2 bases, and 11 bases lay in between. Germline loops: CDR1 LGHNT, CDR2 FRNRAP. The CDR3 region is CASAREGNTEAFF. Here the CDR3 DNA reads TGTGCTAGTGCTCGGGAGGGTAACACTGAAGCTTTCTTT.

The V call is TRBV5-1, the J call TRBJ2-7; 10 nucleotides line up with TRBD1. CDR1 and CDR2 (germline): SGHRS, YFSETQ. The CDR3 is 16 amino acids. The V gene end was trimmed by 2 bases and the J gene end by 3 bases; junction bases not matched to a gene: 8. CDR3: CASSFGDRGSSYEQYF. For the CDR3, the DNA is TGCGCCAGCAGCTTTGGGGACAGGGGCTCTAGCTACGAGCAGTACTTC.

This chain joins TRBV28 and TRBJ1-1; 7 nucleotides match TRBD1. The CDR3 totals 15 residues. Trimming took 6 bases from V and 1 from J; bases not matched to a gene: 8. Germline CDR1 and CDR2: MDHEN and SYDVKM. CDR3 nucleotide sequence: TGTGCCAGCAGCCTCTGGACAGGAAAGAACACTGAAGCTTTCTTT. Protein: CASSLWTGKNTEAFF.

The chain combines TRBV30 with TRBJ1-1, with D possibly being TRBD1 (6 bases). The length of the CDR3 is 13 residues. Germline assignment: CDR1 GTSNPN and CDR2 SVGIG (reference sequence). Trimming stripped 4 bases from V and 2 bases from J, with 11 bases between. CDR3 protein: CAWNPDRNTEAFF. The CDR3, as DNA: TGTGCCTGGAACCCGGACAGAAACACTGAAGCTTTCTTT.

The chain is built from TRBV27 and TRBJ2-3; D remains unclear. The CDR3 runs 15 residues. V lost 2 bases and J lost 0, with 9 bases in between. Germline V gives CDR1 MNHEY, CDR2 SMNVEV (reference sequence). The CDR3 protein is CASSLKSSSTDTQYF. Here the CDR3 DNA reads TGTGCCAGCAGTTTAAAATCCTCCAGCACAGATACGCAGTATTTT.

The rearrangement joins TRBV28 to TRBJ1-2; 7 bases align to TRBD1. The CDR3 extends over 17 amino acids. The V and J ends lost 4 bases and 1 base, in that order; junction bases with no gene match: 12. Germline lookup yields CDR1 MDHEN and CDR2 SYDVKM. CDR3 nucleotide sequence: TGTGCCAGCAGTTCACCGGGACAGTTAGCGCTTAACTATGGCTACACCTTC. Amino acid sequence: CASSSPGQLALNYGYTF.

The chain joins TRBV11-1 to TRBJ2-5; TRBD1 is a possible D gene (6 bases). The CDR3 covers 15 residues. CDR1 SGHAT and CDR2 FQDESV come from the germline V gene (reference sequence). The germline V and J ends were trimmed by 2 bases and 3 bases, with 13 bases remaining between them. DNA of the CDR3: TGTGCCAGCAGCTTACAGGGGACAAGGGAAGAGACCCAGTACTTC. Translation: CASSLQGTREETQYF.

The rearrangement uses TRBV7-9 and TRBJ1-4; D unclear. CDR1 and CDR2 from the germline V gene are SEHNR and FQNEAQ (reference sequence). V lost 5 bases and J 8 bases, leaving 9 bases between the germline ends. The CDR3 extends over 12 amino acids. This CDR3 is CASSPGGEKLFF. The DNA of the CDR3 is TGTGCCAGCAGCCCGGGCGGGGAAAAACTGTTTTTT.